One T cell receptor (beta chain) is described in this entry. The data originate from a study of blood T cell repertoires in COVID-19. Study context: Acute and convalescent COVID-19 samples came from the United States, Italy and Spain. T cells, B-cell-depleted T cells, or PBMCs provided the cDNA or gDNA that served as material.

Authors' analysis steps: Researchers report that nucleated cell counts were estimated from reference gene primer amplification. Sequencing used immunoSEQ multiplex PCR; TCRdb keeps in-frame clones, though not all of them. That table furnishes V, J and clone size, whereas the DNA furnished D and trimming. The data hold 200,000 to 300,000 clones, with just under 85% observed a single time. The V and J ends lost 10 bases and 5 bases respectively, with 13 bases between them. Germline V lookup: CDR1 MDHEN, CDR2 SYDVKM. This CDR3 contains 12 residues. Specimen: peripheral blood. This clonotype was sampled from a woman older than 75 with acute or convalescent COVID-19. The chain combines TRBV28 with TRBJ2-3; maybe TRBD2 (6 bases). CDR3 DNA: TGTGCCACGGAGGGTCGCAGAGATACGCAGTATTTT. Protein sequence: CATEGRRDTQYF. The full variable domain, completed using reference TRBV28 and TRBJ2-3, is DVKVTQSSRYLVKRTGEKVFLECVQDMDHENMFWYRQDPGLGLRLIYFSYDVKMKEKGDIPEGYSVSREKKERFSLILESASTNQTSMYLCATEGRRDTQYFGPGTRLTVL.